The 25 T cell receptor beta chains below were found in one sample sequenced in a study of spatial heterogeneity in lung cancer. Indicated time point: blood at routine non-recurrence follow-up after resection. A single record per CDR3 protein comes from TCRdb applying MiXCR to the 5' RACE reads. The sample has about 43,000 distinct CDR3 sequences, about 22% seen once; the top ten hold under 8.5%. The input for sequencing was PBMCs, taken at follow-up. The origin of the receptors is a female donor with early-stage non-small cell lung cancer.

This chain links TRBV6-5 with TRBJ2-2, with D possibly matching TRBD1 (6 bases). V was cut by 5 bases and J by 7 bases, with 11 bases left in between. This CDR3 spans 13 amino acids. Germline V gene data show CDR1 as MNHEY and CDR2 as SVGAGI. CDR3 nucleotide sequence: TGTGCCAGCAGTGCAACAGGGATCGGGGAGCTGTTTTTT. Protein product: CASSATGIGELFF.

This clonotype was observed many times. This rearrangement joins TRBV29-1 to TRBJ1-2; D remains ambiguous. The germline CDR1 and CDR2 sequences are SQVTM and ANQGSEA. V was cut by 4 bases and J by 1 base, with 7 bases left in between. This CDR3 contains 12 residues. The CDR3 DNA reads TGCAGCGTTGGAGCGGTTAACTATGGCTACACCTTC. This gives the protein CSVGAVNYGYTF.

The chain employs TRBV2 and TRBJ2-7; possibly TRBD2 for D (5 bases). This CDR3 is built from 13 residues. Trimming cost V 9 bases and J 6 bases, with 18 bases left between them. Germline CDR1 is SNHLY and CDR2 is FYNNEI. The chain's CDR3 is CASRGSTLGEQYF. In DNA, the CDR3 is TGTGCCAGTAGAGGGAGTACGCTGGGCGAGCAGTACTTC.

This clonotype was observed a few times. The chain links TRBV5-1 to TRBJ2-1; 7 bases map to TRBD2. This CDR3 spans 15 amino acids. V lost 2 bases, J lost 1 base, and 3 bases stayed unmatched. Germline V gives CDR1 SGHRS, CDR2 YFSETQ. The CDR3 here is CASSFEAGSYNEQFF. The CDR3 DNA follows: TGCGCCAGCAGCTTCGAAGCGGGATCCTACAATGAGCAGTTCTTC.

This clonotype has a handful of counts. The chain employs TRBV9 and TRBJ1-1; D unclear. Germline CDR1 SGDLS, CDR2 YYNGEE. The CDR3 covers 16 residues. V was shortened by 0 bases and J by 0 bases, with 12 bases between the two germline ends. The chain's CDR3 is CASSVGVGEMNTEAFF. CDR3 DNA: TGTGCCAGCAGCGTAGGGGTAGGAGAGATGAACACTGAAGCTTTCTTT.

This clonotype was observed many times. V is TRBV28 and J is TRBJ1-5; 8 bases agree with TRBD1. The CDR3 covers 16 residues. Germline V gene lookup returns CDR1 MDHEN and CDR2 SYDVKM. V trimming: 6 bases; J trimming: 1 base; junction bases outside the gene matches: 8. The CDR3 here is CASSRTDRASNQPQHF. The CDR3 DNA is TGTGCCAGCAGCCGAACGGACAGGGCAAGCAATCAGCCCCAGCATTTT.

In its sample, this clonotype was seen many times. The V call is TRBV19, the J call TRBJ1-5; D uncertain. This CDR3 contains 13 residues. Germline V CDR1 and CDR2: LNHDA, SQIVND (reference sequence). DNA of the CDR3: TGTGGGGCTGGCTCCTATAGCAATCAGCCCCAGCATTTT. Its translation: CGAGSYSNQPQHF.

The chain recombines TRBV6-5 with TRBJ1-1; TRBD1 matches at 7 bases. CDR1 and CDR2 (germline): MNHEY, SVGAGI. The CDR3 runs to 14 residues. With 5 bases clipped from V and 3 bases from J, the junction kept 6 bases outside the gene matches. The CDR3 loop is CASSLKGADTEAFF. The CDR3 coding sequence is TGTGCCAGCAGTCTCAAGGGGGCGGACACTGAAGCTTTCTTT.

This chain uses TRBV7-9 with TRBJ2-7; unclear D gene. CDR1 and CDR2 (germline): SEHNR, FQNEAQ (reference sequence). V lost 6 bases and J 1 base, leaving 16 bases between the germline ends. The CDR3 covers 15 residues. CDR3 sequence reads: CASSLTGEGSYEQYV. DNA of the CDR3: TGTGCCAGCAGTCTTACTGGGGAAGGGTCCTACGAGCAGTACGTC.

CDR3 bases: TGTGCCAGCAGTTTCGGGACTAGCGGGATCAGGTTGGGAAACATTCAGTACTTC. Its protein product is CASSFGTSGIRLGNIQYF. The rearrangement joins TRBV28 to TRBJ2-4; TRBD2 matches at 13 bases. The CDR3 runs 18 residues. Germline CDR1 MDHEN, CDR2 SYDVKM. The J segment lost 6 bases and the V segment lost 3 bases, leaving 11 bases of the junction unmatched.

This clonotype was counted a few times. The J gene is TRBJ1-4, the V gene TRBV20-1; the match to TRBD1 covers 8 bases. Germline V gives CDR1 DFQATT, CDR2 SNEGSKA (reference sequence). The CDR3 totals 13 residues. With 6 bases clipped from V and 5 bases from J, the junction kept 5 bases outside the gene matches. CDR3 coding DNA: TGCAGTGCGGACTACAGGGGGAATGAAAAACTGTTTTTT. Translated, it gives CSADYRGNEKLFF.

The CDR3: CSAETSANSPLHF. The CDR3 DNA is TGCAGTGCAGAGACTAGTGCTAATTCACCCCTCCACTTT. This chain joins TRBV20-1 and TRBJ1-6; D ambiguous. Germline CDR1 and CDR2: DFQATT and SNEGSKA (reference sequence). This CDR3 contains 13 residues. V dropped 6 bases and J dropped 6 bases, with 12 bases sitting between them.

The gene calls are TRBV3-1 and TRBJ2-7; D remains unclear. Trimming cost V 3 bases and J 6 bases, with 15 bases left between them. CDR1 and CDR2 (germline): LGHDT, YNNKEL (reference sequence). The CDR3 is made up of 14 amino acids. The CDR3 bases are TGTGCCAGCAGCCAGCCGGGCCCATCGGGCGAGCAGTACTTC. Translated: CASSQPGPSGEQYF.

This clonotype was counted ten times or more. This chain connects TRBV2 to TRBJ2-7; 9 bases are a match to TRBD2. The CDR3 totals 15 residues. Germline V gene lookup returns CDR1 SNHLY and CDR2 FYNNEI. V shed 6 bases and J 3 bases; nucleotides not matched to a gene: 9. CDR3 region: CASRTLSGRNYEQYF. The CDR3 region has the DNA TGTGCCAGCAGGACCTTAAGCGGGAGGAACTACGAGCAGTACTTC.

The chain has TRBV20-1 and TRBJ2-3, with 11 bases that match TRBD2. Germline V gene data show CDR1 as DFQATT and CDR2 as SNEGSKA (reference sequence). V dropped 1 base and J dropped 2; count of bases not matched to a gene: 5. The CDR3 has 16 residues. The CDR3 region has the DNA TGCAGTGCTAGAGGGGCTAGCGGGGGGCCCACAGATACGCAGTATTTT. This encodes CSARGASGGPTDTQYF.

This clonotype was observed a few times. The chain links TRBV6-1 to TRBJ1-6; TRBD1 matches 9 bases. The V segment lost 8 bases and the J segment 5 bases; nucleotides outside the gene matches: 10. Germline V gene lookup returns CDR1 MNHNS and CDR2 SASEGT. The CDR3 runs to 16 residues. The CDR3 reads CASAIGTGRDNSPLHF. The CDR3 nucleotides read TGTGCCAGCGCTATCGGGACAGGGAGAGATAATTCACCCCTCCACTTT.

On this clonotype itself: One end of the junction varies from germline; a read error may be responsible. CDR3 nucleotides: TGCAGTGCTCGAGAGACCCTGGGCTACACCTTC. This codes for CSARETLGYTF. The rearrangement links TRBV20-1 to TRBJ1-2; D is unclear. In germline, CDR1 is DFQATT, CDR2 SNEGSKA (reference sequence). The CDR3 is made up of 11 amino acids.

This clonotype has a count of ten or more. The rearrangement joins TRBV19 to TRBJ1-5, with D possibly matching TRBD1 (6 bases). CDR3 size: 13 residues. Germline-derived CDR1 and CDR2 are LNHDA and SQIVND (reference sequence). V dropped 7 bases and J dropped 4 bases, with 11 bases sitting between them. DNA of the CDR3: TGTGCCAGTACAGGGGCCTTTAATCAGCCCCAGCATTTT. As protein: CASTGAFNQPQHF.

Ten or more counts support this clonotype. The chain combines TRBV12-3 or TRBV12-4 with TRBJ1-2, with D tentatively TRBD1 (5 bases). Between the trimmed V and J ends, which lost 6 bases and 3 bases, there was a span of 14 bases. The CDR3 contains 14 residues. This CDR3 is CASSQRQIYYGYTF. In DNA form, the CDR3 reads TGTGCCAGCAGCCAAAGACAGATCTACTATGGCTACACCTTC.

This clonotype was observed a single time. The V and J genes are TRBV29-1 and TRBJ2-3; 9 nucleotides line up with TRBD2. Trimming took 5 bases from V and 3 from J; bases not matched to a gene: 6. From germline, CDR1 is SQVTM and CDR2 ANQGSEA. The CDR3 loop spans 14 amino acids. The CDR3 region is CSVSLAGPTDTQYF. The CDR3 region has the DNA TGCAGCGTTTCCCTAGCGGGACCAACAGATACGCAGTATTTT.

The rearrangement uses TRBV7-3 and TRBJ1-1, with a weak D call TRBD1 (6 bases). Trimming pared 0 bases from V and 5 bases from J, leaving 22 bases between. The CDR3 contains 18 residues. Germline V gene sequence: CDR1 SGHTA, CDR2 FQGTGA. CDR3 amino acids: CASSLTPRGINLRTEAFF. CDR3 nucleotides: TGTGCCAGCAGCTTAACCCCCAGGGGAATAAATCTCCGGACTGAAGCTTTCTTT.

Ten or more counts support this clonotype. The chain joins TRBV7-9 to TRBJ1-5, with D possibly TRBD1 on 5 matching bases. Germline V gene lookup returns CDR1 SEHNR and CDR2 FQNEAQ (reference sequence). V was clipped by 4 bases and J by 5 bases, with 12 bases between them. CDR3 length: 14 amino acids. CDR3 sequence (DNA): TGTGCCAGCAGCTACGAGAGGGGCGATCAGCCCCAGCATTTT. Protein: CASSYERGDQPQHF.

The rearrangement uses TRBV6-1 and TRBJ1-1, with a possible D match to TRBD1 (5 bases). In germline, CDR1 is MNHNS, CDR2 SASEGT. The CDR3 runs to 12 residues. Trimming stripped 1 base from V and 9 bases from J, with 9 bases between. DNA for the CDR3: TGTGCCAGCAGTGAAGGGGGCAGAAAAGCTTTCTTT. As protein: CASSEGGRKAFF.

In this sample, this clonotype turned up a few times. The chain uses TRBV23-1 and TRBJ2-1, with D uncertain. TRBV23-1 is recorded as an ORF, its role being uncertain. V gave up 8 bases and J gave up 0 bases, with 8 bases separating them. The CDR3 is 13 amino acids. CDR3 region: CASPLSSYNEQFF. Written as DNA, the CDR3 is TGCGCCAGCCCCCTTAGCTCCTACAATGAGCAGTTCTTC.

The chain uses TRBV20-1 and TRBJ2-3; D possibly matches TRBD1 or TRBD2 (6 bases each). Between the trimmed V and J ends, which lost 8 bases and 3 bases, there was a span of 18 bases. This CDR3 is built from 14 residues. Looked up from germline, CDR1 is DFQATT and CDR2 is SNEGSKA (reference sequence). As DNA, the CDR3 is TGCAGTTTAGAGGGGGGAGAGGTGACAGATACGCAGTATTTT. Residues: CSLEGGEVTDTQYF.